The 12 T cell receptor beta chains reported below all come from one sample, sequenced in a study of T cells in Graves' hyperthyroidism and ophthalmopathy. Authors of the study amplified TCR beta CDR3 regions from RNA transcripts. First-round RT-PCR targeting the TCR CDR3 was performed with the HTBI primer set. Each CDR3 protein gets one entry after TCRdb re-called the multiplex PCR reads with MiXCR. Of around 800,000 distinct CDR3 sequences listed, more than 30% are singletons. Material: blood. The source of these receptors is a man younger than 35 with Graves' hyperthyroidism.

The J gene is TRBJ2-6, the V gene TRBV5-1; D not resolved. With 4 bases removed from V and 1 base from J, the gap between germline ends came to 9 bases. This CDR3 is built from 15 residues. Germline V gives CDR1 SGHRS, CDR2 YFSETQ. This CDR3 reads CASSGSISGANVLTF. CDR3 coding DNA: TGCGCCAGCAGCGGGTCAATATCTGGGGCCAACGTCCTGACTTTC.

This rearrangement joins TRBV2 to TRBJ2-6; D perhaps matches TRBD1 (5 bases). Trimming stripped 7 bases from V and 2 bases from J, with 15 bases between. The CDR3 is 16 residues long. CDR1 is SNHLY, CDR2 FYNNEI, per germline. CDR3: CASMRRAIAGANVLTF. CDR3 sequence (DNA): TGTGCCAGCATGCGCAGGGCGATCGCTGGGGCCAACGTCCTGACTTTC.

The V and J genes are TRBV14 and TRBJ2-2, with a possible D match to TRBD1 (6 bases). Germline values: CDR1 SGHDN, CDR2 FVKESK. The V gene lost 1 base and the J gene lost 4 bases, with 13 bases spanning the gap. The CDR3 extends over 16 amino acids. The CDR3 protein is CASSQGAGVFTGELFF. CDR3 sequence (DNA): TGTGCCAGCAGCCAAGGGGCAGGGGTTTTCACCGGGGAGCTGTTTTTT. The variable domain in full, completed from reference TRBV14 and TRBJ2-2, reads EAGVTQFPSHSVIEKGQTVTLRCDPISGHDNLYWYRRVMGKEIKFLLHFVKESKQDESGMPNNRFLAERTGGTYSTLKVQPAELEDSGVYFCASSQGAGVFTGELFFGEGSRLTVL.

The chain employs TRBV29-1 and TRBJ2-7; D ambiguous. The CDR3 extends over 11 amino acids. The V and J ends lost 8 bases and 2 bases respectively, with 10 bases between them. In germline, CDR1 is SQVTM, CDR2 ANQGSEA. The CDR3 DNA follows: TGCAGCTTAGTTGCCGCCTACGAGCAGTACTTC. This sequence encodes CSLVAAYEQYF.

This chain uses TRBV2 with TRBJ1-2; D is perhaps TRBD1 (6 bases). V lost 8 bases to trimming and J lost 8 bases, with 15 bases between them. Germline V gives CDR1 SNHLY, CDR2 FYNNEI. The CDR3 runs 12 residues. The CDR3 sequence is CASGGGRTGYTF. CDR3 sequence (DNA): TGTGCCAGCGGGGGGGGCCGGACAGGCTACACCTTC.

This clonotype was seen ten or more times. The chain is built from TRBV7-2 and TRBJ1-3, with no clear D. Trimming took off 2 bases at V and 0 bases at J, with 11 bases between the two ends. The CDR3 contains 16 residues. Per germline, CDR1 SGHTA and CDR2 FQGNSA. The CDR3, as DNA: TGTGCCAGCAGCTTAAACCCCCCGAGCTCTGGAAACACCATATATTTT. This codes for CASSLNPPSSGNTIYF.

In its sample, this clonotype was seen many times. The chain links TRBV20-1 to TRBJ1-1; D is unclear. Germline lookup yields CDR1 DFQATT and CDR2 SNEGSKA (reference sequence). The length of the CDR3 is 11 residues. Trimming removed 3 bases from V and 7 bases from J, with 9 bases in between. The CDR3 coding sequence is TGCAGTGCTAGCCTCCAATATGAAGCTTTCTTT. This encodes CSASLQYEAFF.

DNA for the CDR3: TGTGCCAGCATGAGCGGGAGCCAGGGGGCGCGTAGGGCTTTCTTT. Translated: CASMSGSQGARRAFF. V usage is TRBV7-2 and J usage is TRBJ1-1, with 8 nucleotides matching TRBD1. After removal of 7 bases from V and 11 bases from J, the junction contained 18 bases not matched to a gene. Germline-derived CDR1 and CDR2 are SGHTA and FQGNSA. The CDR3 covers 15 residues. Looking up the rest from reference TRBV7-2 and TRBJ1-1 gives the full variable domain: GAGVSQSPSNKVTEKGKDVELRCDPISGHTALYWYRQSLGQGLEFLIYFQGNSAPDKSGLPSDRFSAERTGGSVSTLTIQRTQQEDSAVYLCASMSGSQGARRAFFGQGTRLTVV.

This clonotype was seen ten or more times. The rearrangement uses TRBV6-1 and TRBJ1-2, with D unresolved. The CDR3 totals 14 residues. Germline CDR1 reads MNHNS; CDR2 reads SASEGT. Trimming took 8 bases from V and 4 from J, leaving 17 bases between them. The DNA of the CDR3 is TGTGCCAGCCGATTCGGGCCCGTGGGCTATGGCTACACCTTC. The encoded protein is CASRFGPVGYGYTF.

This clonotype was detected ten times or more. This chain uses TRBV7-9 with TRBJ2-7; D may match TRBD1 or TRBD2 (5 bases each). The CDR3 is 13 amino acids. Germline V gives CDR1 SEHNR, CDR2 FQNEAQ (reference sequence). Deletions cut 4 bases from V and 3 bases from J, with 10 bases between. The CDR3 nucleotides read TGTGCCAGCAGCTCGCCAGGGAGCTACGAGCAGTACTTC. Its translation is CASSSPGSYEQYF.

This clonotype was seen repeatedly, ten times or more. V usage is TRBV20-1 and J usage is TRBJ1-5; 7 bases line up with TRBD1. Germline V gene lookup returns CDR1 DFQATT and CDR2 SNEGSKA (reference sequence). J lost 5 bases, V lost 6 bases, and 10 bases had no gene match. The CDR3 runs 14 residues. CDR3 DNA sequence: TGCAGTGCAACCGGGACAGAAAGTTATCAGCCCCAGCATTTT. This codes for CSATGTESYQPQHF.

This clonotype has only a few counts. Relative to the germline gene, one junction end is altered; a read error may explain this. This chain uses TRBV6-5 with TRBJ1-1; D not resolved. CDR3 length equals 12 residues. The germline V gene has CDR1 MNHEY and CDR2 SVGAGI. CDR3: CASGYPEVGAFF. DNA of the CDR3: TGTGCCAGCGGTTACCCAGAAGTGGGAGCTTTCTTT.